This is a list of T cell receptor beta chains from one sample in a study of blood T cells in healthy people across ages. TCRdb reprocessed the 5' RACE reads with MiXCR, giving one entry per CDR3 protein. The data contain some 1.7 million distinct CDR3 sequences, 28% of them seen just once; the ten biggest clones take up less than 9.5%. Sequences were obtained from blood. The receptor set was obtained from a woman under 40 in good health. Both conserved end residues are part of each CDR3. The order of the fields is CDR3 protein, CDR3 DNA, clone size, D gene, V gene, J gene. D genes are given only for firm matches. The size field is filled for only some rows; it gives once, few, many or a size class.

CDR3: CASSRVRGKVIQYF; DNA: TGTGCCAGTAGTAGAGTTCGGGGGAAGGTGATTCAGTACTTC; size: NA; D: NA; V: TRBV19; J: TRBJ2-4
CDR3: CASSQVNLVATDTQYF; DNA: TGCGCCAGCAGCCAAGTGAACCTAGTGGCTACAGATACGCAGTATTTT; size: few; D: NA; V: TRBV4-1; J: TRBJ2-3
CDR3: CASSLAELAVQFF; DNA: TGTGCCAGCAGCTTGGCCGAACTAGCGGTACAGTTCTTC; size: NA; D: TRBD2; V: TRBV5-6; J: TRBJ2-1
CDR3: CASSGNSGGALNEQFF; DNA: TGTGCCAGCAGCGGAAATAGCGGGGGGGCGTTAAATGAGCAGTTCTTC; size: NA; D: TRBD2; V: TRBV9; J: TRBJ2-1
CDR3: CASSAFGPGQLVSGANVLTF; DNA: TGTGCCAGCAGCGCCTTCGGTCCGGGACAGCTGGTCTCTGGGGCCAACGTCCTGACTTTC; size: NA; D: TRBD1; V: TRBV9; J: TRBJ2-6
CDR3: CASSLGDRGFYGYTF; DNA: TGTGCCAGCAGCTTGGGGGACAGGGGATTCTATGGCTACACCTTC; size: few; D: TRBD1; V: TRBV7-9; J: TRBJ1-2
CDR3: CASSFRSEKLFF; DNA: TGTGCCAGCAGTTTCCGAAGTGAAAAACTGTTTTTT; size: NA; D: NA; V: TRBV12-3/TRBV12-4; J: TRBJ1-4
CDR3: CAISEGWGRAGSNQPQHF; DNA: TGTGCCATCAGTGAGGGTTGGGGTCGGGCCGGGAGCAATCAGCCCCAGCATTTT; size: few; D: NA; V: TRBV10-3; J: TRBJ1-5
CDR3: CASSVGSSSGSPGELFF; DNA: TGTGCCAGCAGCGTAGGGTCTTCTAGCGGGAGTCCCGGGGAGCTGTTTTTT; size: NA; D: TRBD2; V: TRBV9; J: TRBJ2-2
CDR3: CASNWTGDRLIPGANVRTF; DNA: TGTGCCAGTAACTGGACGGGGGACCGTCTCATCCCTGGGGCCAACGTCCGGACTTTC; size: NA; D: NA; V: TRBV6-7; J: TRBJ2-6
CDR3: CASSHRLAETQYF; DNA: TGTGCCAGCAGCCACCGACTAGCGGAGACCCAGTACTTC; size: few; D: TRBD2; V: TRBV6-6; J: TRBJ2-5
CDR3: CASSRGNEAFF; DNA: TGTGCCAGCAGTCGTGGGAATGAAGCTTTCTTT; size: few; D: NA; V: TRBV12-3/TRBV12-4; J: TRBJ1-1
CDR3: CASSLNRGPPYEQYF; DNA: TGCGCCAGCAGCTTAAACAGGGGGCCCCCCTACGAGCAGTACTTC; size: few; D: TRBD1; V: TRBV5-1; J: TRBJ2-7
CDR3: CASSLVSGRYEQYF; DNA: TGTGCCAGCAGTTTGGTTAGCGGCCGGTACGAGCAGTACTTC; size: few; D: NA; V: TRBV12-3/TRBV12-4; J: TRBJ2-7